The subject of this entry is one T cell receptor beta chain. As yet, its antigen is unknown. V was pared by 6 bases and J by 0 bases, with 19 bases of the junction left unmatched. This CDR3 has 20 residues. The germline gives CDR1 LNHDA, CDR2 SQIVND (reference sequence). The sample's time point: persistent/refractory GD, antithyroid drugs over 5 years with positive TRAb. The TCR library was made from RNA extracted from PBMCs. This record comes from a study of regulatory T cells in long-lasting Graves disease. Study observations and caveats: Examination was confined to peripheral blood, excluding thyroid tissue.

In building TCR beta libraries, iRepertoire HTBI primers were used together with Arm-PCR of CDR3 regions. Via MiXCR, TCRdb re-called the multiplex PCR reads, giving one row per CDR3 protein. This table has about 470,000 distinct CDR3 sequences, roughly 20% appearing once. The material sequenced was peripheral blood mononuclear cells (PBMCs), taken when the disease was refractory, from a patient treated with antithyroid drugs. This TCR derives from a female donor with Graves disease. The chain joins TRBV19 to TRBJ1-3; 8 bases fit TRBD1. The CDR3 loop reads CASRRRGGQAMWNSGNTIYF. Written as DNA, the CDR3 is TGTGCCAGTAGAAGGAGAGGGGGACAGGCGATGTGGAACTCTGGAAACACCATATATTTT.